Shown below are 15 T cell receptor beta chains from a single sample sequenced in a study of blood T cell repertoires in COVID-19 (dated by TCRdb to about 2020). The library was prepared using the immunoSEQ multiplex PCR assay. The clones in this table, taken by TCRdb from immuneACCESS, are in-frame only. Not every clone is retained; where verified, under half of the shortfall comes from an unresolved V gene, and the cause of the rest is unknown. Across this sample there are about 110,000 clones, with approximately 83% seen only once. In total, the top ten clones hold roughly 0.89% of the sample. Sequenced: peripheral blood. Source of these receptors: a woman in her 70s with acute or convalescent COVID-19.

The rearrangement uses TRBV18 and TRBJ2-2, with a possible D match to TRBD1 (6 bases). V lost 3 bases and J 0 bases, leaving 11 bases between the germline ends. The germline V gene encodes CDR1 KGHSH and CDR2 LQKENI. The CDR3 contains 16 residues. The CDR3 region is CASSPTGFANTGELFF. CDR3 nucleotide sequence: TGTGCCAGCTCACCCACAGGGTTCGCGAACACCGGGGAGCTGTTTTTT.

This sequence joins TRBV19 and TRBJ1-5, with 7 positions matching TRBD1. V was clipped by 7 bases and J by 0 bases; unmatched bases: 9. This CDR3 is 16 amino acids long. Germline V lookup: CDR1 LNHDA, CDR2 SQIVND (reference sequence). CDR3 sequence reads: CASTSDRLSSNQPQHF. Written as DNA, the CDR3 is TGTGCCAGTACCTCGGACAGGCTGTCTAGCAATCAGCCCCAGCATTTT.

The V and J genes are TRBV6-5 and TRBJ1-6, with D possibly matching TRBD1 (5 bases). Germline V gene lookup returns CDR1 MNHEY and CDR2 SVGAGI. Deletions cut 6 bases from V and 10 bases from J, with 13 bases between. The CDR3 loop spans 13 amino acids. Here the CDR3 DNA reads TGTGCCAGCAGCCACTCCCAGGGATCACCCCTCCACTTT. Amino acids: CASSHSQGSPLHF.

The rearrangement uses TRBV11-2 and TRBJ2-2; D remains unclear. The V end lost 1 base, the J end lost 5 bases, and 5 bases lay between the germline ends. There are 13 residues in the CDR3. Germline V CDR1 and CDR2: SGHAT, FQNNGV. The CDR3 spells CASSLVGTGELFF. The CDR3 DNA is TGTGCCAGCAGCTTAGTCGGGACCGGGGAGCTGTTTTTT.

The chain has TRBV10-1 and TRBJ2-1, with 7 bases identical to TRBD2. Germline V CDR1 and CDR2: WNHNN, SYGVQD (reference sequence). Losses at the gene ends were 1 base for V and 2 bases for J; bases not matched to a gene: 5. The CDR3 is 16 residues long. In DNA form, the CDR3 reads TGCGCCAGCAGTGAGTTAACGGGAGGCCCCTACAATGAGCAGTTCTTC. It codes for CASSELTGGPYNEQFF.

This sequence joins TRBV6-1 and TRBJ1-5; 7 nucleotides line up with TRBD1. Per the germline V gene, CDR1 is MNHNS and CDR2 is SASEGT. The ends lost 3 bases at V and 3 bases at J; junction bases unmatched: 2. This CDR3 has 14 residues. The CDR3 is CASSDRGVNQPQHF. Written as DNA, the CDR3 is TGTGCCAGCAGTGACAGGGGGGTCAATCAGCCCCAGCATTTT.

This clone was seen only a few times. The chain employs TRBV2 and TRBJ1-4, with a possible D match to TRBD1 (5 bases). The V end lost 7 bases, the J end lost 4 bases, and 19 bases lay between the germline ends. The germline CDR1 and CDR2 sequences are SNHLY and FYNNEI. This CDR3 comprises 16 residues. This CDR3 is CASNPFSSGINEKLFF. In nucleotides, the CDR3 is TGTGCCAGCAATCCGTTCTCATCAGGGATTAATGAAAAACTGTTTTTT.

CDR3: CASSFSGSSYEQYF. For the CDR3, the DNA is TGTGCCAGCAGCTTTAGCGGGAGCTCCTACGAGCAGTACTTC. J is TRBJ2-7 and V is TRBV5-6; the match to TRBD2 covers 9 bases. The CDR3 contains 14 residues. The germline CDR1 and CDR2 sequences are SGHDT and YYEEEE. The J segment lost 0 bases and the V segment lost 2 bases, leaving 0 bases of the junction unmatched. Filled out from reference TRBV5-6 and TRBJ2-7, the complete variable domain reads DAGVTQSPTHLIKTRGQQVTLRCSPKSGHDTVSWYQQALGQGPQFIFQYYEEEERQRGNFPDRFSGHQFPNYSSELNVNALLLGDSALYLCASSFSGSSYEQYFGPGTRLTVT.

This clone turned up a few times. The chain employs TRBV5-1 and TRBJ1-1; a weak D match, TRBD1 (5 bases). Trimming removed 4 bases at V and 0 bases at J, with 7 bases between. The CDR3 is 13 amino acids. CDR1 is SGHRS, CDR2 YFSETQ, per germline. The CDR3 bases are TGCGCCAGCAGCCCACAGGTGAACACTGAAGCTTTCTTT. As protein: CASSPQVNTEAFF.

The chain combines TRBV18 with TRBJ2-3, with D tentatively TRBD2 (6 bases). V lost 6 bases, J lost 1 base, and 11 bases lay in between. The CDR3 extends over 14 amino acids. Germline assignment: CDR1 KGHSH and CDR2 LQKENI. This chain's CDR3 is CASSSGGGTDTQYF. For the CDR3, the DNA is TGTGCCAGCTCGTCAGGCGGGGGCACAGATACGCAGTATTTT.

This chain uses TRBV19 with TRBJ2-1; TRBD2 agrees at 13 bases. With V trimmed by 10 bases and J by 0 bases, 9 bases remained unmatched. The CDR3 has 17 residues. CDR1 LNHDA and CDR2 SQIVND come from the germline V gene (reference sequence). The CDR3 region is CATKGLAGRGSYNEQFF. Written as DNA, the CDR3 is TGTGCCACCAAGGGACTAGCGGGAAGGGGCTCCTACAATGAGCAGTTCTTC.

The table lists this clone with a count of one. J is TRBJ2-1 and V is TRBV7-3, with 9 nucleotides matching TRBD1. Germline V gene lookup returns CDR1 SGHTA and CDR2 FQGTGA. The junction had 9 bases not matched to a gene; V was cut back by 5 bases and J by 7 bases. The length of the CDR3 is 15 residues. The CDR3 DNA reads as TGTGCCAGCAGCCACGAAGACAGGGGGGAGAATGAGCAGTTCTTC. Protein: CASSHEDRGENEQFF.

The chain is built from TRBV10-2 and TRBJ2-7; 10 nucleotides match TRBD2. The germline gives CDR1 WSHSY, CDR2 SAAADI. The CDR3 is 16 residues long. Trimming removed 6 bases from V and 2 bases from J; junction bases left unmatched: 10. The CDR3, as DNA: TGCGCCAGCAGCCTGACTAGCGGGCTTACCACCTACGAGCAGTACTTC. Protein product: CASSLTSGLTTYEQYF.

This clone was observed a single time. The chain is built from TRBV6-2 or TRBV6-3 and TRBJ1-5; D is uncertain. The CDR3 is 16 amino acids. Germline lookup yields CDR1 MNHEY and CDR2 SVGEGT. Trimming removed 5 bases at V and 2 bases at J, with 16 bases between. The CDR3 loop is CASSLRTAGGNQPQHF. The CDR3 region has the DNA TGTGCCAGCAGTCTTAGGACGGCGGGTGGCAATCAGCCCCAGCATTTT.

V and J are TRBV3-1 (or the pseudogene TRBV3-2) and TRBJ1-1; TRBD1 is a possible D gene (5 bases). The CDR3 length is 13 residues. Germline loops: CDR1 LGHDT, CDR2 YNNKEL (reference sequence). V was trimmed by 4 bases and J by 0 bases, leaving 6 bases between them. Here the CDR3 reads CASSRGLNTEAFF. DNA for the CDR3: TGTGCCAGCAGCCGGGGCCTGAACACTGAAGCTTTCTTT.